This T cell receptor (beta chain) was sequenced for a study of T cell repertoires in cytomegalovirus infection. The study's findings and limits: Identification of carriers of CMV plus the relevant HLA was achieved through cumulative public TCR beta family frequency.

From the reads, TCRdb called clonotypes with MiXCR, one entry per CDR3 protein. Counted here are around 750,000 distinct CDR3 sequences, approximately 30% occurring once; the ten biggest clones make up around 12%. In regard to this clonotype: No antigen is known for it.

The J segment lost 9 bases and the V segment lost 3 bases, leaving 6 bases of the junction unmatched. The CDR3 length is 14 residues. The V gene's germline CDR1 is MGHRA and CDR2 YSYEKL. The chain uses TRBV4-1 and TRBJ2-1; TRBD2 matches at 9 bases. The material was cultured CD8+ T cells from PBMCs, obtained from culture after CMV antigen stimulation. The clonotype comes from a human donor in good health (CMV status not recorded). Some clones in this sample may be carry-over from other donors' samples. The CDR3 sequence: CASSQAGGVSEQFF. CDR3 nucleotide sequence: TGCGCCAGCAGCCAGGCGGGGGGGGTCAGTGAGCAGTTCTTC.